Listed here is a single T cell receptor beta chain. No antigen is known for it. The sample originates from a study of OX40 agonist ivuxolimab in advanced cancers. Overall study results and limits: Among the nonresponders, some also had low normalized T-cell clonal expansion.

Libraries were prepared by immunoSEQ multiplex PCR; TCRdb keeps only in-frame clonotypes and omits some of them. Here the sample spans approximately 60,000 clones, 92% being singletons. The V end was cut by 5 bases, the J end by 5 bases, with 15 bases between. CDR1 is SGHAT, CDR2 FQNNGV, per germline. The CDR3 spans 14 residues. The sequencing here drew on CD4+ or CD8+ T cells sorted from blood, taken in a trial of the OX40 agonist ivuxolimab. This sequence was found in an adult with an advanced solid tumor such as melanoma, head and neck, liver or kidney cancer. The chain is built from TRBV11-2 and TRBJ2-5; D may be TRBD1 (5 bases). The CDR3 here is CASSRRAMGETQYF. The CDR3 DNA reads as TGTGCCAGCAGCCGCAGGGCGATGGGGGAGACCCAGTACTTC.